This TCR beta chain comes out of a study of T cell changes during pregnancy in multiple sclerosis (dated 2019 in TCRdb). With regard to the full study: The study examined how the T cell repertoire changed over the course of pregnancy in women with multiple sclerosis.

Library creation used the immunoSEQ multiplex PCR assay. TCRdb provides this immuneACCESS table in a form limited to in-frame rearrangements. Some clones are lacking; in checked studies, under half of them reflect an unresolved V gene, and why the rest are absent is not known. Counted in this sample were around 70,000 clones; 85% to 95% of them appeared once. The ten largest clones represent under 0.35% of the sample. CDR1 and CDR2 were assigned from the germline V gene (reference sequence) as LNHDA and SQIVND. Relative to germline, V is 1 base shorter and J is 1 base shorter, with 8 bases between their ends. The CDR3 has 14 amino acids, counting the end cysteine and phenylalanine. Just the 42-base CDR3 DNA is kept, in frame starting at base 1. Concerning this clone: Its binding antigen is unknown. There are no base qualities to consult, and no much larger clone falls within one base.

The source is a female donor with multiple sclerosis, enrolled in a pregnancy study. The chain is made from TRBV19 and TRBJ2-7; the D gene is perhaps TRBD2, from 5 matching bases. Here the sequenced sample was CD4+ T cells from peripheral blood mononuclear cells, taken after pregnancy. The nucleotides are TGTGCCAGTAGTATAGGAGGGTATTCCTACGAGCAGTACTTC. This translates into CASSIGGYSYEQYF.